This T cell receptor beta chain originates from a study of low-dose radiotherapy and immunotherapy resistance in tumors. Study as a whole: Every six weeks patients received intravenous ipilimumab 1 mg/kg, and every two weeks they received intravenous nivolumab 240 mg. Aspirin 300 mg was given orally each day for four cycles from cycle 1 day 1.

By sample fraction, this clonotype is medium-sized. Alpha- and beta-chain coverage of first-strand cDNA came from TRAV- and TRBV-specific primers. With a V-primer adapter and a constant-region primer, TCRs were amplified for 20 to 25 PCR cycles. One entry per CDR3 protein results from TCRdb running MiXCR on the reads. The table lists 7,300 or so distinct CDR3 sequences, roughly three fifths of them singletons. This CDR3 comprises 17 residues. Germline lookup yields CDR1 MDHEN and CDR2 SYDVKM. The germline V and J ends were trimmed by 7 bases and 0 bases, with 19 bases remaining between them. Nivolumab, ipilimumab, aspirin, low-dose cyclophosphamide and low-dose radiotherapy were given to donors. Eligible patients bore advanced solid tumors devoid of tumor-infiltrating lymphocytes.

The receptor was derived from a human donor with advanced metastatic prostate, ovarian, gallbladder or colorectal cancer (not recorded which). This table probably holds off-target reads from a library built for another chain. This sequence joins TRBV28 and TRBJ2-1, with D possibly TRBD2 on 6 matching bases. CDR3 in amino acids: CASTGAGSIDSYNEQFF. In DNA, the CDR3 is TGTGCCAGCACTGGAGCGGGTTCTATAGACTCCTACAATGAGCAGTTCTTC.